The 18 T cell receptor beta chains given below trace back to one sample, sequenced in a study of human T cells and chemical hapten exposure. Extraction yielded total RNA from whole blood (unfractionated). TCRdb called the 5' RACE reads again in MiXCR, with one record for every CDR3 protein. The table lists 80,000 or so distinct CDR3 sequences, 15% to 20% of them singletons. These receptors were taken from a female donor in good health.

The rearrangement uses TRBV12-3 or TRBV12-4 and TRBJ1-2; TRBD1 matches at 7 bases. With V trimmed by 7 bases and J by 3 bases, 8 bases remained unmatched. CDR3 size: 14 residues. Here the CDR3 DNA reads TGTGCCAGCACCCCAGGACAGGTTGACTATGGCTACACCTTC. It codes for CASTPGQVDYGYTF.

This clonotype was detected ten times or more. The V gene is TRBV5-1, the J gene TRBJ1-1, with D tentatively TRBD1 (6 bases). This CDR3 comprises 14 residues. The germline V gene encodes CDR1 SGHRS and CDR2 YFSETQ. V shed 4 bases and J shed 11 bases, with 21 bases lying between them. The CDR3 is CASSNSPRGMEAFF. Here the CDR3 DNA reads TGCGCCAGCAGCAATTCACCCAGGGGAATGGAGGCTTTCTTT.

This clonotype was seen only a few times. The V call is TRBV7-2, the J call TRBJ1-3; D unclear. V gave up 5 bases and J gave up 0 bases, with 11 bases separating them. CDR1 is SGHTA, CDR2 FQGNSA, per germline. The CDR3 has 15 amino acids. Here the CDR3 reads CASSPGRSSGNTIYF. In DNA, the CDR3 is TGTGCCAGCAGCCCTGGACGGAGCTCTGGAAACACCATATATTTT.

This clonotype was observed a few times. V usage is TRBV11-2 and J usage is TRBJ2-1, with 10 bases identical to TRBD2. Germline CDR1 is SGHAT and CDR2 is FQNNGV. The CDR3 runs to 17 residues. V was pared by 6 bases and J by 6 bases, with 14 bases of the junction left unmatched. The CDR3 DNA sequence: TGTGCCAGCAGTCTTAGTCCCCTAGCGGGAGCCCTCAATGAGCAGTTCTTC. Translated, it gives CASSLSPLAGALNEQFF.

This clonotype showed up just a few times. The genes are TRBV30 and TRBJ2-2, with TRBD2 matching 11 bases. This CDR3 is 15 amino acids long. The germline gives CDR1 GTSNPN, CDR2 SVGIG (reference sequence). V was clipped by 1 base and J by 6 bases; unmatched bases: 4. In nucleotides, the CDR3 is TGTGCCTGGAGTGGACTAGCGGGAATTTCCGGGGAGCTGTTTTTT. Its protein is CAWSGLAGISGELFF.

This sequence joins TRBV4-2 and TRBJ2-3; 9 bases are shared with TRBD2. The germline CDR1 and CDR2 sequences are LGHNA and YNFKEQ. Trimming cost V 3 bases and J 0 bases; bases outside gene matches: 7. This CDR3 contains 17 residues. The chain's CDR3 is CASSQSPAGGSTDTQYF. The CDR3 nucleotides are TGTGCCAGCAGCCAGTCCCCAGCGGGAGGAAGCACAGATACGCAGTATTTT.

This chain uses TRBV27 with TRBJ2-7; D remains unclear. CDR3 size: 15 residues. Germline-derived CDR1 and CDR2 are MNHEY and SMNVEV (reference sequence). Trimming pared 6 bases from V and 2 bases from J, leaving 17 bases between. In DNA, the CDR3 is TGTGCCAGCAGGTCCCCAATACGTGCGACCTACGAGCAGTACTTC. It translates to CASRSPIRATYEQYF.

The chain is built from TRBV5-5 and TRBJ1-5; the D gene is possibly TRBD1 (5 bases). V lost 0 bases and J lost 5, with 12 bases in between. This CDR3 contains 15 residues. Looked up from germline, CDR1 is SGHKS and CDR2 is YYEKEE (reference sequence). The CDR3 DNA reads as TGTGCCAGCAGCTTGGAACCCGGGACCCATCAGCCCCAGCATTTT. Encoded protein: CASSLEPGTHQPQHF.

This clonotype has more than one count but fewer than ten. The V and J genes are TRBV5-5 and TRBJ2-1; perhaps TRBD1 as D (6 bases). CDR1 is SGHKS and CDR2 is YYEKEE in the germline V gene (reference sequence). The CDR3 consists of 13 residues. V was pared by 0 bases and J by 9 bases, with 10 bases between. The CDR3 nucleotides read TGTGCCAGCAGCTTGGCAGGGGATAGTGAGCAGTTCTTC. Residues: CASSLAGDSEQFF.

This clonotype occurred many times. The V gene is TRBV6-5, the J gene TRBJ1-6; 9 bases are a match to TRBD1. The CDR3 contains 15 residues. J gave up 10 bases and V 6 bases, and 10 bases lay outside the gene matches. Germline assignment: CDR1 MNHEY and CDR2 SVGAGI. As DNA, the CDR3 is TGTGCCAGCAGGGGGGGACAGGGAGAGGTGTCACCCCTCCACTTT. Translated: CASRGGQGEVSPLHF.

This clonotype is classed as medium-sized. The chain uses TRBV27 and TRBJ2-7; 11 positions match TRBD2. CDR1 MNHEY and CDR2 SMNVEV come from the germline V gene (reference sequence). CDR3 length: 16 residues. V shed 4 bases, J shed 0 bases, and the junction held 5 bases outside the gene matches. The CDR3 DNA reads TGTGCCAGCAGTTCCTTAGCGGGGGGGTACTCCTACGAGCAGTACTTC. Translated, it gives CASSSLAGGYSYEQYF.

CDR3 protein: CATSDKSGSYNEQFF. The CDR3 coding sequence is TGTGCCACCAGTGACAAATCAGGGTCCTACAATGAGCAGTTCTTC. The V call is TRBV24-1, the J call TRBJ2-1; D possibly corresponds to TRBD1 (5 bases). This CDR3 has 15 residues. V was trimmed by 4 bases and J by 1 base, leaving 10 bases between them. Germline V gene data show CDR1 as KGHDR and CDR2 as SFDVKD.

At least ten counts were recorded for this clonotype. This rearrangement joins TRBV6-6 to TRBJ2-1, with D possibly being TRBD1 (6 bases). Trimming took off 5 bases at V and 7 bases at J, with 15 bases between the two ends. CDR1 MNHNY and CDR2 SVGAGI come from the germline V gene (reference sequence). The CDR3 contains 14 residues. The CDR3 reads CASSALQGANEQFF. CDR3 nucleotides: TGTGCCAGCAGTGCATTACAGGGAGCGAATGAGCAGTTCTTC.

The chain is built from TRBV6-5 and TRBJ2-3; D not certain. CDR1 is MNHEY, CDR2 SVGAGI, per germline. CDR3 length: 15 residues. Trimming shortened V by 0 bases and J by 0 bases, and 7 bases separated the two germline ends. The CDR3 DNA is TGTGCCAGCAGTTACTCGAATCCCAGCACAGATACGCAGTATTTT. Translating it yields CASSYSNPSTDTQYF.

This clonotype was found a few times. V usage is TRBV29-1 and J usage is TRBJ2-5; 7 bases are shared with TRBD1. CDR3 size: 13 residues. Germline lookup yields CDR1 SQVTM and CDR2 ANQGSEA. The V and J ends lost 7 bases and 3 bases, in that order; junction bases with no gene match: 8. The CDR3 is CSARQGTEETQYF. For the CDR3, the DNA is TGCAGCGCCCGACAAGGGACAGAAGAGACCCAGTACTTC.

In its sample, this clonotype was seen a few times. The chain combines TRBV27 with TRBJ2-7; D possibly corresponds to TRBD1 (6 bases). Germline-derived CDR1 and CDR2 are MNHEY and SMNVEV (reference sequence). The CDR3 runs to 15 residues. V dropped 4 bases and J dropped 2 bases, with 15 bases sitting between them. The CDR3 reads CASSSTPTGTYEQYF. The CDR3 coding sequence is TGTGCCAGCAGTTCAACCCCCACAGGGACCTACGAGCAGTACTTC.

This clonotype was found many times. The chain employs TRBV5-1 and TRBJ2-5, with D maybe TRBD2 (6 bases). Germline-derived CDR1 and CDR2 are SGHRS and YFSETQ. V lost 4 bases and J 0 bases, leaving 10 bases between the germline ends. The CDR3 runs 14 residues. CDR3 nucleotide sequence: TGCGCCAGCAGCCCGGAGGGGTACCAAGAGACCCAGTACTTC. It yields the protein CASSPEGYQETQYF.

This clonotype was recorded a few times. This chain links TRBV3-1 with TRBJ2-7, with 8 bases identical to TRBD2. Germline CDR1 is LGHDT and CDR2 is YNNKEL (reference sequence). The ends lost 0 bases at V and 2 bases at J; junction bases unmatched: 6. This CDR3 is 16 amino acids long. The CDR3 region has the DNA TGTGCCAGCAGCCAAGATATCCAGCGGGGGACCTACGAGCAGTACTTC. This translates into CASSQDIQRGTYEQYF.